One sample yielded the 25 T cell receptor beta chains listed below, sequenced in a study of molecular identifiers for immune sequencing clone quantification. TCRdb ran MiXCR on the PCR reads and lists one entry per CDR3 protein. The sample holds under 15,000 distinct CDR3 sequences, about 17% seen once. The sequenced sample was naive CD8+ T cells from blood, with Jurkat cell RNA spiked in. Stated subset: FACS-sorted CD8+CD4-CCR7+CD45RA+ naive T cells. The receptors originated from a human donor in good health. Some libraries in this study had Jurkat cell RNA spiked in.

On this clonotype: Being one base from a much bigger clone, this may be a read error. V usage is TRBV9 and J usage is TRBJ2-1, with 14 bases lining up with TRBD2. Germline CDR1 and CDR2: SGDLS and YYNGEE. This CDR3 contains 16 residues. The CDR3 DNA is TGTGCCAGCAGCGTAGGACTAGCGGGAGGGGGGAATGAGCAGCTCTTC. Protein product: CASSVGLAGGGNEQLF.

The table lists this clonotype with many counts. The rearrangement links TRBV6-5 to TRBJ1-5, with a tentative D call TRBD1 (5 bases). The CDR3 length is 10 residues. V was pared by 9 bases and J by 6 bases, with 6 bases between. The germline gives CDR1 MNHEY, CDR2 SVGAGI. The CDR3 DNA reads TGTGCCAGTGGGGCTCAGCCCCAGCATTTT. Its translation: CASGAQPQHF.

This clonotype has ten or more counts. In DNA, the CDR3 is TGTGCCAGTAGTAACACCGGGAGTGGGGTTGGCGGGGAGCTGTTTTTT. Translating gives CASSNTGSGVGGELFF. The J gene is TRBJ2-2, the V gene TRBV19; D is perhaps TRBD2 (6 bases). Germline V gene sequence: CDR1 LNHDA, CDR2 SQIVND (reference sequence). The CDR3 sequence is 16 residues long. The germline V and J ends were trimmed by 4 bases and 7 bases, with 19 bases remaining between them.

A few counts support this clonotype. J is TRBJ2-3 and V is TRBV7-9; D call uncertain. Trimming removed 0 bases from V and 3 bases from J, with 4 bases in between. Germline CDR1 SEHNR, CDR2 FQNEAQ (reference sequence). The CDR3 has 13 amino acids. This CDR3 is CASSLAATDTQYF. CDR3 nucleotides: TGTGCCAGCAGCTTAGCAGCGACAGATACGCAGTATTTT.

As regards this clonotype: A much more abundant neighbour one base away suggests this may be a read error. The rearrangement links TRBV11-1 to TRBJ2-7; D remains unclear. Germline CDR1 reads SGHAT; CDR2 reads FQDESV (reference sequence). The CDR3 has 13 residues. V was clipped by 8 bases and J by 2 bases, with 13 bases between them. CDR3 sequence reads: CASGSGRAYEQYF. Written as DNA, the CDR3 is TGTGCCAGCGGCTCCGGAAGGGCCTACGAGCAGTACTTC.

This chain joins TRBV3-1 and TRBJ2-7, with TRBD2 matching over 7 bases. Germline CDR1 LGHDT, CDR2 YNNKEL (reference sequence). J lost 0 bases, V lost 1 base, and 12 bases had no gene match. The CDR3 consists of 18 residues. The chain's CDR3 is CASSQVGLGSPSSYEQYF. The CDR3 DNA reads TGTGCCAGCAGCCAAGTCGGACTAGGATCCCCTAGCTCCTACGAGCAGTACTTC.

This clonotype occurred a few times. An end of the junction does not agree with germline; a read error may underlie this. DNA of the CDR3: TGTGCCAGCAGTTATGGCTATCCCTACAATGAGCGGTTCTTC. It specifies CASSYGYPYNERFF. The chain employs TRBV27 and TRBJ2-1; D is unclear. The CDR3 contains 14 residues. Per germline, CDR1 MNHEY and CDR2 SMNVEV (reference sequence).

In this sample, this clonotype turned up many times. This sequence joins TRBV20-1 and TRBJ2-7; unclear D gene. V lost 2 bases to trimming and J lost 6 bases, with 8 bases between them. The V gene's germline CDR1 is DFQATT and CDR2 SNEGSKA (reference sequence). This CDR3 has 11 amino acids. The CDR3 reads CSARQGAEQYF. The CDR3 DNA follows: TGCAGTGCTAGACAAGGTGCCGAGCAGTACTTC.

This clonotype was recorded at least ten times. CDR3 sequence: CAISEVQEGPWVVETQYF. CDR3 in DNA: TGTGCCATCAGTGAGGTCCAGGAGGGTCCATGGGTGGTTGAGACCCAGTACTTC. The rearrangement uses TRBV10-3 and TRBJ2-5; the D gene is possibly TRBD2 (6 bases). V lost 2 bases to trimming and J lost 5 bases, with 24 bases between them. The CDR3 totals 18 residues. Germline CDR1 reads ENHRY; CDR2 reads SYGVKD.

Judged by abundance, this clonotype is medium-sized. This chain links TRBV9 with TRBJ2-7; no clear D gene. Trimming stripped 3 bases from V and 7 bases from J, with 14 bases between. Germline CDR1 is SGDLS and CDR2 is YYNGEE. There are 13 residues in the CDR3. The CDR3 bases are TGTGCCAGCAGCGAAGGTGGGCTCGGGGAGCAGTACTTC. Its translation is CASSEGGLGEQYF.

There are many counts of this clonotype. The chain employs TRBV19 and TRBJ1-6; D call uncertain. CDR1 is LNHDA, CDR2 SQIVND, per germline (reference sequence). V lost 5 bases and J 4 bases, leaving 12 bases between the germline ends. The CDR3 is 15 residues long. The CDR3 sequence is CASSGPGLYNSPLHF. DNA for the CDR3: TGTGCCAGTAGTGGACCGGGCCTATATAATTCACCCCTCCACTTT.

This clonotype is classed as medium-sized. The chain joins TRBV4-3 to TRBJ2-5, with D perhaps matching TRBD1 (6 bases). The CDR3 contains 15 residues. Germline CDR1 LGHNA, CDR2 YSLEER. V gave up 0 bases and J gave up 2 bases, with 10 bases separating them. CDR3 in DNA: TGCGCCAGCAGCCAAGATGGGGGCCCTCAAGAGACCCAGTACTTC. Protein: CASSQDGGPQETQYF.

As for this clonotype: A much larger clone lies one base from this, so it may be a read error. The chain is built from TRBV7-9 and TRBJ2-7; 9 positions agree with TRBD1. V lost 0 bases and J lost 5; bases outside the gene matches: 5. Germline V gene sequence: CDR1 SEHNR, CDR2 FQNEAQ (reference sequence). The CDR3 has 15 residues. The CDR3 here is CASSLATGGRNEQYF. The CDR3 DNA follows: TGTGCCAGCAGCTTAGCGACAGGGGGGAGGAACGAGCAGTACTTC.

This clonotype was recorded many times. The chain carries TRBV11-2 and TRBJ1-5; D not resolved. Trimming pared 5 bases from V and 0 bases from J, leaving 29 bases between. The CDR3 is 21 residues long. Germline V gives CDR1 SGHAT, CDR2 FQNNGV. As DNA, the CDR3 is TGTGCCAGCAGCGCCGGTACAGAGATCACCCCCTACGGACTTAGCAATCAGCCCCAGCATTTT. Amino acids: CASSAGTEITPYGLSNQPQHF.

In its sample, this clonotype ranks as medium-sized. The V call is TRBV12-3 or TRBV12-4, the J call TRBJ2-3, with 7 bases lining up with TRBD1. The trim removed 7 bases at V and 3 bases at J, leaving 10 bases unmatched. CDR3 length: 15 residues. In DNA form, the CDR3 reads TGTGCCAGCACCACAACAGGGGCGGTGACAGATACGCAGTATTTT. Amino acid sequence: CASTTTGAVTDTQYF.

The chain is built from TRBV12-3 or TRBV12-4 and TRBJ2-1; D is unresolved. The CDR3 runs 15 residues. V lost 4 bases and J lost 8, with 18 bases in between. The DNA for the CDR3 is TGTGCCAGCAGTTCCGGGCTCCTGGGGTACGATGAGCAGTTCTTC. It codes for CASSSGLLGYDEQFF.

By share, this clonotype counts as medium-sized. This rearrangement joins TRBV24-1 to TRBJ1-5, with 8 bases aligning to TRBD1. The germline V gene has CDR1 KGHDR and CDR2 SFDVKD. V trimming: 2 bases; J trimming: 5 bases; junction bases outside the gene matches: 19. This CDR3 region has 20 residues. This chain's CDR3 is CATSDSGIGKRQGSHQPQHF. In nucleotides, the CDR3 is TGTGCCACCAGTGATTCTGGGATTGGGAAGAGACAGGGGTCTCATCAGCCCCAGCATTTT.

This clonotype has ten or more counts. The V call is TRBV10-3, the J call TRBJ2-7, with 9 bases fitting TRBD2. With 4 bases clipped from V and 2 bases from J, the junction kept 9 bases outside the gene matches. The germline V gene encodes CDR1 ENHRY and CDR2 SYGVKD. This CDR3 region has 16 residues. The CDR3 coding sequence is TGTGCCATCAGTGGGCGGGGGGGCGCGACCCCCTACGAGCAGTACTTC. It encodes CAISGRGGATPYEQYF.

This clonotype was counted ten times or more. The V gene is TRBV10-3, the J gene TRBJ1-1, with a weak D call TRBD1 (5 bases). Per germline, CDR1 ENHRY and CDR2 SYGVKD. The CDR3 totals 15 residues. V dropped 0 bases and J dropped 1 base, with 9 bases sitting between them. CDR3 loop: CAISESRGGNTEAFF. Here the CDR3 DNA reads TGTGCCATCAGTGAGTCTCGGGGGGGGAACACTGAAGCTTTCTTT.

This clonotype was picked up many times. V is TRBV20-1 and J is TRBJ1-1, with 9 positions matching TRBD1. V dropped 6 bases and J dropped 5; count of bases not matched to a gene: 7. Germline CDR1 and CDR2: DFQATT and SNEGSKA (reference sequence). The CDR3 runs 13 residues. CDR3 in amino acids: CSASWDRATEAFF. For the CDR3, the DNA is TGCAGTGCCAGCTGGGACAGGGCTACTGAAGCTTTCTTT.

The chain employs TRBV12-5 and TRBJ1-5; D gene unclear. Trimming removed 0 bases from V and 3 bases from J, with 9 bases in between. This CDR3 comprises 15 residues. In germline, CDR1 is LGHNT, CDR2 FRNRAP. For the CDR3, the DNA is TGTGCTAGTGGTTTGGTTGGACTGTACAATCAGCCCCAGCATTTT. This codes for CASGLVGLYNQPQHF.

This clonotype is labeled medium-sized. The chain has TRBV7-2 and TRBJ2-1; D perhaps matches TRBD2 (5 bases). CDR1 and CDR2 (germline): SGHTA, FQGNSA. V was clipped by 4 bases and J by 0 bases, with 10 bases between them. This CDR3 has 15 residues. CDR3 in amino acids: CASSSSRSSYNEQFF. Here the CDR3 DNA reads TGTGCCAGCAGCTCTAGCAGAAGCTCCTACAATGAGCAGTTCTTC.

This clonotype was found a few times. A read error is possible here, since a much larger clone lies one base away. The V and J genes are TRBV20-1 and TRBJ1-1, with a possible D match to TRBD1 (5 bases). The V gene lost 1 base and the J gene lost 7 bases, with 10 bases spanning the gap. CDR3 length: 12 amino acids. Per germline, CDR1 DFQATT and CDR2 SNEGSKA (reference sequence). The chain's CDR3 is CSARVPGIEAFF. The CDR3, as DNA: TGCAGTGCTAGAGTGCCAGGGATTGAAGCTTTCTTT.

By sample fraction, this clonotype is medium-sized. V usage is TRBV4-1 and J usage is TRBJ2-1, with 9 bases lining up with TRBD2. The CDR3 totals 16 residues. The V gene end was trimmed by 0 bases and the J gene end by 6 bases; junction bases not matched to a gene: 6. CDR1 and CDR2 (germline): MGHRA, YSYEKL. CDR3 bases: TGCGCCAGCAGCCAAGAAAGGGCGGGAGGGGGCAATGAGCAGTTCTTC. This encodes CASSQERAGGGNEQFF.

The chain recombines TRBV4-1 with TRBJ1-2; D not resolved. With 0 bases removed from V and 0 bases from J, the gap between germline ends came to 8 bases. The CDR3 loop spans 15 amino acids. Germline CDR1 reads MGHRA; CDR2 reads YSYEKL. The CDR3 loop is CASSQDAVTNYGYTF. The DNA of the CDR3 is TGCGCCAGCAGCCAAGATGCTGTAACTAACTATGGCTACACCTTC.